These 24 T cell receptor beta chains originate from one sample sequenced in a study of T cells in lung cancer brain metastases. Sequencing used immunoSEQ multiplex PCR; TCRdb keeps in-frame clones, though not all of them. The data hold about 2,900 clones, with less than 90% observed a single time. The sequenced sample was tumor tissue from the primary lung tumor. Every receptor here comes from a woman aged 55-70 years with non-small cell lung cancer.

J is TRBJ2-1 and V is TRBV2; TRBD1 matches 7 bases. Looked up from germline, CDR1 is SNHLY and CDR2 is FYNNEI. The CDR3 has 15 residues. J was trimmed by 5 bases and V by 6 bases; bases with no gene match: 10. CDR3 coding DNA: TGTGCCAGCAGATCCCCGGGACAGCCGGACAATGAGCAGTTCTTC. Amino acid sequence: CASRSPGQPDNEQFF.

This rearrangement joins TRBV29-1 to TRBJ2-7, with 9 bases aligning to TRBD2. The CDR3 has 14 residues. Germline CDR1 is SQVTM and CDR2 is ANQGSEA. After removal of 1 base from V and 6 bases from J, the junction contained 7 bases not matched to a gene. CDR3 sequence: CSVEGLAGHGEQYF. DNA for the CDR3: TGCAGCGTTGAAGGTCTAGCGGGGCATGGCGAGCAGTACTTC.

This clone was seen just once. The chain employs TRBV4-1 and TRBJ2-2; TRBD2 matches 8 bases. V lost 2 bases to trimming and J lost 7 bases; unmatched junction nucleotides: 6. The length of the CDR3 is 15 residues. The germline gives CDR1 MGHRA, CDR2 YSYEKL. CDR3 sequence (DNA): TGCGCCAGCAGCCAAAAAGCGGGAGTGGTCGGGGAGCTGTTTTTT. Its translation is CASSQKAGVVGELFF.

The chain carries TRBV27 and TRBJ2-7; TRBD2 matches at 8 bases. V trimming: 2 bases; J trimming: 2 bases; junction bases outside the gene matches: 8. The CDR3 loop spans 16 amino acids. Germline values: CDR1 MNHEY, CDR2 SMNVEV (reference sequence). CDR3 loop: CASSLKGGGLTYEQYF. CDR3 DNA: TGTGCCAGCAGTTTAAAGGGCGGGGGGCTTACCTACGAGCAGTACTTC.

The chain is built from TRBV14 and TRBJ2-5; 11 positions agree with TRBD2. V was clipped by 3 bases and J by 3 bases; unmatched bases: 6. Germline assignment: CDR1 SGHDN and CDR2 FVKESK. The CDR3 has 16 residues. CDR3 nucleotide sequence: TGTGCCAGCAGCCACGGACTAGCGGGCCCGAAAGAGACCCAGTACTTC. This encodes CASSHGLAGPKETQYF.

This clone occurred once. CDR3 region: CASSPRAAGRETQYF. CDR3 in DNA: TGTGCCAGCAGTCCCCGGGCCGCGGGGCGGGAGACCCAGTACTTC. V gene TRBV6-1 combines with J gene TRBJ2-5, with D perhaps TRBD2 (6 bases). The germline V gene has CDR1 MNHNS and CDR2 SASEGT. V shed 5 bases and J shed 5 bases, with 18 bases lying between them. The CDR3 is made up of 15 amino acids.

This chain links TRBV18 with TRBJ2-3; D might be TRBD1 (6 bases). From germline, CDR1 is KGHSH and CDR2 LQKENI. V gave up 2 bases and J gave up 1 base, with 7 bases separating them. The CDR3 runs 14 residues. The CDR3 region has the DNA TGTGCCAGCTCACCAGAGGGGGGCACAGATACGCAGTATTTT. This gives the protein CASSPEGGTDTQYF.

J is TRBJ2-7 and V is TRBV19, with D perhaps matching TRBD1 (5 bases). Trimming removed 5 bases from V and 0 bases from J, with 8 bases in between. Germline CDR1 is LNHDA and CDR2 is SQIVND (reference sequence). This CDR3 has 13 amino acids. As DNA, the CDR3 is TGTGCCAGTAGTGTCAGGGCCTCCTACGAGCAGTACTTC. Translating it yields CASSVRASYEQYF.

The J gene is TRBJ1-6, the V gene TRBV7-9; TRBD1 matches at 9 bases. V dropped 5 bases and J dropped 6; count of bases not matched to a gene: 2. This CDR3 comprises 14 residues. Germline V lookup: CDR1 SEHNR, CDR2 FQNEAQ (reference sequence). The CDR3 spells CASSRDRANSPLHF. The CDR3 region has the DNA TGTGCCAGCAGCCGGGACAGGGCTAATTCACCCCTCCACTTT.

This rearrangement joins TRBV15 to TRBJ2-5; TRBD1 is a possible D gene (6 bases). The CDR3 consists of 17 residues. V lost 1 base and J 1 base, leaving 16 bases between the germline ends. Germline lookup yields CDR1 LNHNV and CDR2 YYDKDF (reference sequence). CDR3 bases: TGTGCCACCAGCAGAGGAGGGACAATAGGACTCCAAGAGACCCAGTACTTC. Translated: CATSRGGTIGLQETQYF.

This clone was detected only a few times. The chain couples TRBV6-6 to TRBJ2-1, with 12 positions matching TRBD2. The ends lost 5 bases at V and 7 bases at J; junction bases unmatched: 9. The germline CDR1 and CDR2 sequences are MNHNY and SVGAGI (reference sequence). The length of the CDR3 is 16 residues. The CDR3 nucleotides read TGTGCCAGCAGTCAATCTAGCGGGAGGGCCCAAAATGAGCAGTTCTTC. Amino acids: CASSQSSGRAQNEQFF.

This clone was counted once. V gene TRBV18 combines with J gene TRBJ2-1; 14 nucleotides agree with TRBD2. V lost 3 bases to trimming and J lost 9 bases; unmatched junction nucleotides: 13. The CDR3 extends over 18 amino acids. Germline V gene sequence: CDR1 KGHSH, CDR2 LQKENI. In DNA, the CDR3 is TGTGCCAGCTCACCCACGAAGACTAGCGGGAGGGCAGCAATTGAGCAGTTCTTC. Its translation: CASSPTKTSGRAAIEQFF.

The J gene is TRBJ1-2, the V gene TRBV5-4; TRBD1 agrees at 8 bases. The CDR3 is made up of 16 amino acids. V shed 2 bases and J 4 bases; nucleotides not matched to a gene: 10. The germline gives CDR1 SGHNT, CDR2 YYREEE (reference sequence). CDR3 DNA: TGTGCCAGCAGCTTTGGTGGACAGGGAATGTCCTATGGCTACACCTTC. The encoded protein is CASSFGGQGMSYGYTF.

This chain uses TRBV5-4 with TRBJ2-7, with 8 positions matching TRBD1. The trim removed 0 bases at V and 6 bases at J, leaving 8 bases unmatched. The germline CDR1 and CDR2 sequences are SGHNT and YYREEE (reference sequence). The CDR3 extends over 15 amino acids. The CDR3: CASSLAVGQAGEQYF. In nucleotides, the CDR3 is TGTGCCAGCAGCTTGGCGGTGGGACAGGCCGGCGAGCAGTACTTC.

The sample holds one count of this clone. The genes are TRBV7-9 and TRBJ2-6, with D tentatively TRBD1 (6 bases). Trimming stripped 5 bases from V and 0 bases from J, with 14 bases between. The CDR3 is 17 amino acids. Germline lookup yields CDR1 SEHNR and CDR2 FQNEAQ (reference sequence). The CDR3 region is CASSPTGIVSGANVLTF. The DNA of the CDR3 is TGTGCCAGCAGCCCCACAGGGATCGTCTCTGGGGCCAACGTCCTGACTTTC.

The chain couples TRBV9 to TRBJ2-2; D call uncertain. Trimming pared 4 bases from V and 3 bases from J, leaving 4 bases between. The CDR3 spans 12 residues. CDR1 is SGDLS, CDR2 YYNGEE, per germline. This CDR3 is CASSLYTGELFF. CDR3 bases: TGTGCCAGCAGCTTATACACCGGGGAGCTGTTTTTT.

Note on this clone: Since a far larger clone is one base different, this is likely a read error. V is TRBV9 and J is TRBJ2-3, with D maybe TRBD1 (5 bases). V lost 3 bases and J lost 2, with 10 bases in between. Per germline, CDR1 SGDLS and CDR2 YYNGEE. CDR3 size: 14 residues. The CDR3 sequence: CASSADKITDTQYF. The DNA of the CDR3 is TGTGCCAGCAGCGCGGACAAGATCACAGATACGCAGTATTTT.

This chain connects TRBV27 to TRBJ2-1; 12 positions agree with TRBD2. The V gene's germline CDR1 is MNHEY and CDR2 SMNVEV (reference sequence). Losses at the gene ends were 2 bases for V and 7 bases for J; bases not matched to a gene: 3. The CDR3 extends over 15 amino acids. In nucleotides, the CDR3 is TGTGCCAGCAGTTTAGGACTAGCGGGATTGAATGAGCAGTTCTTC. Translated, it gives CASSLGLAGLNEQFF.

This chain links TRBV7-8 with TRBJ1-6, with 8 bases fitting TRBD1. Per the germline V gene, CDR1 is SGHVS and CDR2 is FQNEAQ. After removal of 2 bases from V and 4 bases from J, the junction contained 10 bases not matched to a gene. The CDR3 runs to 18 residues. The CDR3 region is CASSLRDQGARYNSPLHF. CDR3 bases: TGTGCCAGCAGCTTAAGGGATCAGGGGGCGCGGTATAATTCACCCCTCCACTTT. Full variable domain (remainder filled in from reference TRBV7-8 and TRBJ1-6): GAGVSQSPRYKVAKRGQDVALRCDPISGHVSLFWYQQALGQGPEFLTYFQNEAQLDKSGLPSDRFFAERPEGSVSTLKIQRTQQEDSAVYLCASSLRDQGARYNSPLHFGNGTRLTVT.

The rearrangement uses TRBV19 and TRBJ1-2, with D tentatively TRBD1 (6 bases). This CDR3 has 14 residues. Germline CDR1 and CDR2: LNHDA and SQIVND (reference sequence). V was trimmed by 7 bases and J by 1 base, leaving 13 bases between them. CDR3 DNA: TGTGCCAGTAACCGGGGGGACAATAACTATGGCTACACCTTC. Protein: CASNRGDNNYGYTF.

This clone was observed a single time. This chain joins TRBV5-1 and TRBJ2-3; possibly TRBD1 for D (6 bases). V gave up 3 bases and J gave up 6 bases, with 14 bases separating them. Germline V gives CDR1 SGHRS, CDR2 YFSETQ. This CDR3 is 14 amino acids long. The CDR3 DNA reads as TGCGCCAGCAGCTCGGACAGAGCAAGGGATACGCAGTATTTT. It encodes CASSSDRARDTQYF.

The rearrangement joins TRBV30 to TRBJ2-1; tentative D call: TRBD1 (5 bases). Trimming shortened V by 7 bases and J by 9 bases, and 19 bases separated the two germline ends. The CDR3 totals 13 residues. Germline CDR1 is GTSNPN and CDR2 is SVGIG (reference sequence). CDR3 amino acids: CASRSAGSGEQFF. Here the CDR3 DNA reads TGTGCCTCAAGGAGTGCAGGGTCGGGTGAGCAGTTCTTC.

CDR3 coding DNA: TGCGCCAGCAGTGAGTGGACAGGGACAGGGACAGATACGCAGTATTTT. Its protein product is CASSEWTGTGTDTQYF. The rearrangement uses TRBV10-2 and TRBJ2-3, with TRBD1 matching 9 bases. This CDR3 is 16 amino acids long. From germline, CDR1 is WSHSY and CDR2 SAAADI. V shed 1 base and J 3 bases; nucleotides not matched to a gene: 5.

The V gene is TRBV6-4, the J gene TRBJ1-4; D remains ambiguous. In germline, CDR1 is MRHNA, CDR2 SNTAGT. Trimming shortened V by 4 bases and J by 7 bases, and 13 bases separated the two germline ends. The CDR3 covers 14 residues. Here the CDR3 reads CASSVPTTSEKLFF. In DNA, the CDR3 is TGTGCCAGCAGTGTCCCGACCACGAGTGAAAAACTGTTTTTT.